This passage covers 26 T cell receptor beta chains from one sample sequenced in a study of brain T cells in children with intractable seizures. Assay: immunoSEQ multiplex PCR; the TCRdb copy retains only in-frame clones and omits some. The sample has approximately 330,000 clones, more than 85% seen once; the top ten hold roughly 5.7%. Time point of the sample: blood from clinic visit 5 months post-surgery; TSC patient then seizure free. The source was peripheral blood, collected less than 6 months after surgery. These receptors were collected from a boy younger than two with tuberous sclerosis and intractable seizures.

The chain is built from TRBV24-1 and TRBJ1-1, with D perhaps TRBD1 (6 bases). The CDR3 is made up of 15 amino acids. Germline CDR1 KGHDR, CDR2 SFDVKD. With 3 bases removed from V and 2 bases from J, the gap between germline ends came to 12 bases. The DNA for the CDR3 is TGTGCCACCAGTGATCCGAGGGGGGGCAACACTGAAGCTTTCTTT. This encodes CATSDPRGGNTEAFF.

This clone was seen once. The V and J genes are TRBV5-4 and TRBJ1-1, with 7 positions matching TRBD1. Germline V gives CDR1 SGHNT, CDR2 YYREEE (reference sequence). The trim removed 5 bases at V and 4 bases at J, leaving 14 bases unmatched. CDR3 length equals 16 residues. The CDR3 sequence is CASSRDRVGLVTEAFF. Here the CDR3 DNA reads TGTGCCAGCAGTCGCGACAGGGTAGGTTTGGTCACTGAAGCTTTCTTT.

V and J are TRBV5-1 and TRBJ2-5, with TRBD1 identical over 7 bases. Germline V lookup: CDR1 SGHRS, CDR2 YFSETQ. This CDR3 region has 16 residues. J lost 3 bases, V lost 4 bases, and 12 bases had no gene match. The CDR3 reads CASSQGTAPGEETQYF. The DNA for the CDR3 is TGCGCCAGCAGCCAGGGGACAGCGCCTGGAGAAGAGACCCAGTACTTC. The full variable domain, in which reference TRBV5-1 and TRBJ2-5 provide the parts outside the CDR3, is KAGVTQTPRYLIKTRGQQVTLSCSPISGHRSVSWYQQTPGQGLQFLFEYFSETQRNKGNFPGRFSGRQFSNSRSEMNVSTLELGDSALYLCASSQGTAPGEETQYFGPGTRLLVL.

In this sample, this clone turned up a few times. The CDR3 region is CASSIGTGAEAFF. The CDR3 DNA sequence: TGTGCCAGTAGTATTGGGACGGGCGCTGAAGCTTTCTTT. V usage is TRBV19 and J usage is TRBJ1-1; TRBD1 might be the D (5 bases). The CDR3 is made up of 13 amino acids. CDR1 and CDR2 from the germline V gene are LNHDA and SQIVND (reference sequence). V lost 3 bases, J lost 6 bases, and 11 bases lay in between.

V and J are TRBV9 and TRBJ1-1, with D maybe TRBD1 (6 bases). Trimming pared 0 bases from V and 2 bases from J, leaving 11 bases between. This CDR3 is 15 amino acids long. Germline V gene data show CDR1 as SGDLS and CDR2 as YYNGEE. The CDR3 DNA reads TGTGCCAGCAGCGTAGATCCCGGGGGCAACACTGAAGCTTTCTTT. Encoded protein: CASSVDPGGNTEAFF.

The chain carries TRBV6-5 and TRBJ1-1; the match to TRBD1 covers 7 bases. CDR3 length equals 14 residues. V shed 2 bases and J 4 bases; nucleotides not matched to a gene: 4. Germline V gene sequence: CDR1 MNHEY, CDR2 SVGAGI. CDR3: CASSYQGEGTEAFF. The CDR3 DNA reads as TGTGCCAGCAGTTACCAGGGGGAGGGCACTGAAGCTTTCTTT.

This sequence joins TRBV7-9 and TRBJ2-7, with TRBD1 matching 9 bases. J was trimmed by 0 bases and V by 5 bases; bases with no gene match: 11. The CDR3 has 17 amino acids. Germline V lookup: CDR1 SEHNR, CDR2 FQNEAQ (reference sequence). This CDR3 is CASSPPNRQGVSYEQYF. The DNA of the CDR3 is TGTGCCAGCAGCCCCCCAAACCGACAGGGGGTCTCCTACGAGCAGTACTTC.

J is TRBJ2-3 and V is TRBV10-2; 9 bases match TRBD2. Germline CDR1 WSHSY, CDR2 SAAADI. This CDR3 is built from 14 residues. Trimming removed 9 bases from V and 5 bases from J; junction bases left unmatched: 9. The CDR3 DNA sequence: TGCGCCAGTACTCCGGCGGGGGGGCTAGATACGCAGTATTTT. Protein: CASTPAGGLDTQYF.

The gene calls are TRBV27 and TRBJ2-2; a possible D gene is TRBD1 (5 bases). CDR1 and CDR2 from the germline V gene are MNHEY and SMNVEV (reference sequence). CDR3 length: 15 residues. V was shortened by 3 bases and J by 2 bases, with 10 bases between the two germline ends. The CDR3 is CASSFLGQNTGELFF. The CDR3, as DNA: TGTGCCAGCAGTTTCCTCGGACAAAACACCGGGGAGCTGTTTTTT.

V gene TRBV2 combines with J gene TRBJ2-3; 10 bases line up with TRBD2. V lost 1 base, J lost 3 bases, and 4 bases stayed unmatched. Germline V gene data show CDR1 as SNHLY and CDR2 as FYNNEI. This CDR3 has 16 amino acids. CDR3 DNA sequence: TGTGCCAGCAGTGAAGGGTTAGCGGGAGGTACAGATACGCAGTATTTT. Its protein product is CASSEGLAGGTDTQYF.

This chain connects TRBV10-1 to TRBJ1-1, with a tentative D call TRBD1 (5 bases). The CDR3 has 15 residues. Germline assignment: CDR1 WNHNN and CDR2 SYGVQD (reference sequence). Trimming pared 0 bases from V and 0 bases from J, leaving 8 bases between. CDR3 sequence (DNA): TGCGCCAGCAGTGAGTCGGGGACCTTGAACACTGAAGCTTTCTTT. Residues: CASSESGTLNTEAFF.

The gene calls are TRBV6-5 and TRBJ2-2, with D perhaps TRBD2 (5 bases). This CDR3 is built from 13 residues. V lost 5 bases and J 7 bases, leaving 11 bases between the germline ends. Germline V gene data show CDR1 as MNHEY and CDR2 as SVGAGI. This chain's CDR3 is CASSTPRGGELFF. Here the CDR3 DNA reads TGTGCCAGCAGTACCCCTCGGGGCGGGGAGCTGTTTTTT.

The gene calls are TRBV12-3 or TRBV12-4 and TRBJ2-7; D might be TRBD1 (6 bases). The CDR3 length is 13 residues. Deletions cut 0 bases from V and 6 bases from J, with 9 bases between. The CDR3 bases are TGTGCCAGCAGTTTAGCGCAGGGGTTCGAGCAGTACTTC. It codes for CASSLAQGFEQYF.

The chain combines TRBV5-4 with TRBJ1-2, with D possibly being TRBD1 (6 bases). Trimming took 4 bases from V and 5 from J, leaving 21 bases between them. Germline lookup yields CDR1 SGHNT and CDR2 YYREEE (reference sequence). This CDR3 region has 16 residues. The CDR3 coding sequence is TGTGCCAGCAGCCCAGGAACGGGGGGCGCCCCTTATGGCTACACCTTC. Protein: CASSPGTGGAPYGYTF.

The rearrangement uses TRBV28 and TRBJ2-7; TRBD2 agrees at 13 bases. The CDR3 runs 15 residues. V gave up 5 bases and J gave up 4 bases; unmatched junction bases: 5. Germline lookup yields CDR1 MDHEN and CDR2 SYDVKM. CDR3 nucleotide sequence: TGTGCCAGCAGTCAACAGACTAGCGGGAGGTACGAGCAGTACTTC. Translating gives CASSQQTSGRYEQYF.

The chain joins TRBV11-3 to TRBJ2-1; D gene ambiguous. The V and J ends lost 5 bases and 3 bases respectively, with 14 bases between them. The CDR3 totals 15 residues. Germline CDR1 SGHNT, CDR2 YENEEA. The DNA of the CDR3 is TGTGCCAGCAGCATTGCCCCAGGAATCTACAATGAGCAGTTCTTC. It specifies CASSIAPGIYNEQFF.

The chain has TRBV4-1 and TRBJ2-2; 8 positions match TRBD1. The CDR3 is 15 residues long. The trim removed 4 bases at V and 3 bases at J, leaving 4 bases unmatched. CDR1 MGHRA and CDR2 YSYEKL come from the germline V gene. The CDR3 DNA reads TGCGCCAGCAGCCGAGCACAGGGGGACACCGGGGAGCTGTTTTTT. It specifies CASSRAQGDTGELFF.

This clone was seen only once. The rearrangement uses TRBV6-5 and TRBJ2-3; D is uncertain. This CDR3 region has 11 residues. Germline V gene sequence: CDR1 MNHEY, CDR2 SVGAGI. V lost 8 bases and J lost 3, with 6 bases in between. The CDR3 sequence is CASDETDTQYF. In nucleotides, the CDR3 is TGTGCCAGCGACGAGACAGATACGCAGTATTTT.

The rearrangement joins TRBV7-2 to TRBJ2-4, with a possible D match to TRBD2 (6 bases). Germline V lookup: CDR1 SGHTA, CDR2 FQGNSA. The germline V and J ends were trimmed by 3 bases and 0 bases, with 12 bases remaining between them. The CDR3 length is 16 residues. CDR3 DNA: TGTGCCAGCAGCTTGGGTAGCGGCGAAGCCAAAAACATTCAGTACTTC. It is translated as CASSLGSGEAKNIQYF.

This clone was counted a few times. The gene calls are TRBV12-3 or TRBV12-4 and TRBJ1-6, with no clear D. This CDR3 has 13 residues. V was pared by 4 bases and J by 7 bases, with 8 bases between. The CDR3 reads CASSSGKNSPLHF. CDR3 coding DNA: TGTGCCAGCAGTTCCGGGAAGAATTCACCCCTCCACTTT.

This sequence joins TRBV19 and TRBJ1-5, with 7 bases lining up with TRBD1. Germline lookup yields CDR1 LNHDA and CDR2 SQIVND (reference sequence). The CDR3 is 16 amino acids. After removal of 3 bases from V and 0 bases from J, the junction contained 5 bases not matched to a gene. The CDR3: CASSIKGADSNQPQHF. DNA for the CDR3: TGTGCCAGTAGTATTAAGGGGGCAGATAGCAATCAGCCCCAGCATTTT. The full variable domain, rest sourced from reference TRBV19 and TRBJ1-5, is DGGITQSPKYLFRKEGQNVTLSCEQNLNHDAMYWYRQDPGQGLRLIYYSQIVNDFQKGDIAEGYSVSREKKESFPLTVTSAQKNPTAFYLCASSIKGADSNQPQHFGDGTRLSIL.

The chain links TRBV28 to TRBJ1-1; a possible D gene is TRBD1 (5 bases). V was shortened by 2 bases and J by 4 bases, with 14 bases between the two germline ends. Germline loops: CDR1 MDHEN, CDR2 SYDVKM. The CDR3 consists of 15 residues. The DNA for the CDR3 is TGTGCCAGCAGTTTAACCGGGGCGGGGAGCACTGAAGCTTTCTTT. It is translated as CASSLTGAGSTEAFF.

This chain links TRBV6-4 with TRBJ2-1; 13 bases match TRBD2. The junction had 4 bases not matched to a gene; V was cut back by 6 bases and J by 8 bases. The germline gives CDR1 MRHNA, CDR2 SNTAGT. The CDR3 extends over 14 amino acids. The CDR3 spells CASSHGLAGDEQFF. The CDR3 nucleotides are TGTGCCAGCAGCCACGGACTAGCGGGAGATGAGCAGTTCTTC.

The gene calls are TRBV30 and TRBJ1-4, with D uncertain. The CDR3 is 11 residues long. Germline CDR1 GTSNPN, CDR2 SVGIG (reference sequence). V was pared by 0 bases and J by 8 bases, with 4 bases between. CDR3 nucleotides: TGTGCCTGGAGTGTGTTAGAAAAACTGTTTTTT. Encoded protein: CAWSVLEKLFF.

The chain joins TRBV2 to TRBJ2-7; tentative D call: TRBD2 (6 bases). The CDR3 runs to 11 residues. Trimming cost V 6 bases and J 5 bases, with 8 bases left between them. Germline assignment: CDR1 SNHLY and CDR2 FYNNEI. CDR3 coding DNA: TGTGCCAGCAGGGTAGCGGACGAGCAGTACTTC. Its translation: CASRVADEQYF.

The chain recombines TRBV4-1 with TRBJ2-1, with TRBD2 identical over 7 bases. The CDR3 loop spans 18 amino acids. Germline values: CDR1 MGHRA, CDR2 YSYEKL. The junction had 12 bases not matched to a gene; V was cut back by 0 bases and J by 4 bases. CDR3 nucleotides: TGCGCCAGCAGCCAAGACTGGGCTAGCGGAAGAATTTACAATGAGCAGTTCTTC. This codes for CASSQDWASGRIYNEQFF.